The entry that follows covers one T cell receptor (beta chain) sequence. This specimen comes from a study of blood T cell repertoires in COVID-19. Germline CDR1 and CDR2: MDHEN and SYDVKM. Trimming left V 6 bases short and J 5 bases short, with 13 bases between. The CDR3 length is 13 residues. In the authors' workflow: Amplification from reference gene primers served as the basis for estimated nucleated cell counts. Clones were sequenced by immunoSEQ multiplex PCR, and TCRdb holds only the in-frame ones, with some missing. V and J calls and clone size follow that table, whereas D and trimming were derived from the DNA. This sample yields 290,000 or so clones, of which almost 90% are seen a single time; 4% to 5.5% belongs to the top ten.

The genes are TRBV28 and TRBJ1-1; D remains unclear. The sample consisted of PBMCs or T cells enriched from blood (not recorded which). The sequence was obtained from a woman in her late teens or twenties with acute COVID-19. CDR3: CASREGRNTEAFF. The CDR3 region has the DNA TGTGCCAGCAGGGAAGGGAGAAATACTGAAGCTTTCTTT.